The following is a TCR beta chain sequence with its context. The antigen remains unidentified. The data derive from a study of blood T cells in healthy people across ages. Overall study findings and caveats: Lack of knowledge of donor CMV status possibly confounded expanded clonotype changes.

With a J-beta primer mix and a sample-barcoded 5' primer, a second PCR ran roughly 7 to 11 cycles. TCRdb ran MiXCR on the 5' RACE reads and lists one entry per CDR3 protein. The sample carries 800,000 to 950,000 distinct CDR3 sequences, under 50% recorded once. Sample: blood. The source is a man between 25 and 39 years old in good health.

For the CDR3, the DNA is TGCAGTGCAACGGACAGGGGGTGGGAGACCCAGTACTTC. Residues: CSATDRGWETQYF. This rearrangement joins TRBV20-1 to TRBJ2-5; 10 nucleotides match TRBD1. The CDR3 covers 13 residues. The V gene end was trimmed by 6 bases and the J gene end by 5 bases; junction bases not matched to a gene: 6. Germline-derived CDR1 and CDR2 are DFQATT and SNEGSKA (reference sequence).